This T cell receptor beta chain was observed in a study of shared clonotypes between healthy human individuals. Looking at the study overall: Donors, aged 18 to 49, were a couple of women and three men.

Trimming pared 3 bases from V and 1 base from J, leaving 6 bases between. The CDR3 sequence is 13 residues long. Germline CDR1 and CDR2: MNHNS and SASEGT. Of note for this clone: Antigen: not known.

Points from the study as a whole: Larger estimated richness was generally seen in naive subsets than in memory subsets. Non-shared clonotypes showed lower generation probabilities than clonotypes common to all four donors. Represented diversity, genetic and exposure-history alike, was limited by few donors.

TCRdb's copy holds only in-frame clones and misses some; the assay was immunoSEQ multiplex PCR. The data hold more than 400,000 clones, with 90% to 97% observed a single time. Sample: naive CD4+ T cells sorted from blood. Regarding subset: CD45RA+ positively selected. This clonotype was sampled from a woman in her twenties or thirties in good health. V is TRBV6-1 and J is TRBJ1-1; D remains unclear. This CDR3 reads CASSDLGNTEAFF. As DNA, the CDR3 is TGTGCCAGCAGTGATTTGGGGAACACTGAAGCTTTCTTT.